This paragraph reports one T cell receptor (beta chain). The antigen is undetermined. CDR1 and CDR2 (germline): LNHDA, SQIVND (reference sequence). Trimming took off 5 bases at V and 4 bases at J, with 17 bases between the two ends. This CDR3 is 15 amino acids long. This entry belongs to a study of beta chain features in type 1 diabetes. Expressed TCRB transcripts got sequenced, as all isolated RNA was reverse transcribed. Measured with immunoSEQ multiplex PCR; TCRdb has only the in-frame clones, and not every one. Of 20,000 to 25,000 clones listed, about 63% are singletons. Study observations and caveats: Type 1 diabetes patients showed a moderate but significant shortening of TCRB CDR3s in all four CD4+ subsets. Insertion counts at VDJ junctions were lower in type 1 diabetes patients, who also showed more deletions there.

Cell sorting via CD45RO/CCR7/CD25/CD127/CD95/CD27 was performed to obtain CD4+ naive, central memory, regulatory and stem cell-like memory cells. The rearrangement uses TRBV19 and TRBJ1-1, with D maybe TRBD1 (6 bases). The clonotype comes from a middle-aged woman with type 1 diabetes. Sequenced material: stem cell memory CD4+ T cells from blood. As DNA, the CDR3 is TGTGCCAGTAGTTTTGGGGGGGCGCCACCCACTGAAGCTTTCTTT. Encoded protein: CASSFGGAPPTEAFF.